Presented here are 18 T cell receptor beta chains from one specimen sequenced in a study of OX40 agonist ivuxolimab in advanced cancers. Produced via immunoSEQ multiplex PCR; TCRdb's table is partial and in-frame only. The profile shows tens of thousands of clones, 80% of them singletons. This specimen was CD4+ or CD8+ T cells sorted from blood, taken in a trial of the OX40 agonist ivuxolimab. Receptors were obtained from an adult with an advanced solid tumor such as melanoma, head and neck, liver or kidney cancer.

The chain has TRBV14 and TRBJ2-1, with D perhaps TRBD1 (5 bases). The CDR3 has 14 amino acids. V lost 1 base to trimming and J lost 10 bases, with 14 bases between them. The germline CDR1 and CDR2 sequences are SGHDN and FVKESK. Written as DNA, the CDR3 is TGTGCCAGCAGCCAAGTAAGGGCGGCAGGGGAGCAGTTCTTC. Its protein product is CASSQVRAAGEQFF.

The chain recombines TRBV30 with TRBJ2-6, with 7 nucleotides matching TRBD2. V dropped 4 bases and J dropped 0; count of bases not matched to a gene: 6. Germline CDR1 is GTSNPN and CDR2 is SVGIG (reference sequence). The CDR3 has 16 amino acids. CDR3 amino acids: CAWKGTILSGANVLTF. DNA of the CDR3: TGTGCCTGGAAGGGGACTATTCTCTCTGGGGCCAACGTCCTGACTTTC.

The V and J genes are TRBV2 and TRBJ1-2, with D possibly being TRBD1 (5 bases). Germline assignment: CDR1 SNHLY and CDR2 FYNNEI. Trimming removed 4 bases from V and 3 bases from J, with 12 bases in between. The length of the CDR3 is 14 residues. CDR3 nucleotide sequence: TGTGCCAGCAGTGCTGGGGGGGAGTACTATGGCTACACCTTC. Its protein is CASSAGGEYYGYTF.

The chain couples TRBV5-1 to TRBJ2-5, with a possible D match to TRBD2 (5 bases). The length of the CDR3 is 15 residues. Germline V gene lookup returns CDR1 SGHRS and CDR2 YFSETQ. The germline V and J ends were trimmed by 0 bases and 5 bases, with 14 bases remaining between them. The CDR3 DNA follows: TGCGCCAGCAGCTTGGAAGGAGGCGCCCTGGAGACCCAGTACTTC. It codes for CASSLEGGALETQYF.

The chain carries TRBV19 and TRBJ2-3; TRBD1 aligns across 9 bases. This CDR3 is 17 amino acids long. CDR1 and CDR2 from the germline V gene are LNHDA and SQIVND (reference sequence). V lost 10 bases, J lost 2 bases, and 16 bases stayed unmatched. CDR3 DNA sequence: TGTGCCACCTCACTCACGCCCGGACAGGGGATCACAGATACGCAGTATTTT. Amino acid sequence: CATSLTPGQGITDTQYF. The complete variable domain, with remaining parts taken from reference TRBV19 and TRBJ2-3, reads DGGITQSPKYLFRKEGQNVTLSCEQNLNHDAMYWYRQDPGQGLRLIYYSQIVNDFQKGDIAEGYSVSREKKESFPLTVTSAQKNPTAFYLCATSLTPGQGITDTQYFGPGTRLTVL.

This sequence joins TRBV2 and TRBJ2-3, with 7 bases lining up with TRBD2. CDR1 and CDR2 (germline): SNHLY, FYNNEI. Trimming took 4 bases from V and 4 from J; bases not matched to a gene: 8. The CDR3 is 15 amino acids. For the CDR3, the DNA is TGTGCCAGCAGTGTAGGCGGGAGTTTGGCAGATACGCAGTATTTT. Its translation is CASSVGGSLADTQYF.

The chain recombines TRBV11-3 with TRBJ2-7; a possible D gene is TRBD1 (5 bases). Trimming left V 5 bases short and J 3 bases short, with 8 bases between. CDR3 length equals 12 residues. Germline CDR1 and CDR2: SGHNT and YENEEA. The CDR3 nucleotides read TGTGCCAGCAGCCGAGACAGCTACGAGCAGTACTTC. Its protein product is CASSRDSYEQYF. The variable domain in full, with the rest retrieved from reference TRBV11-3 and TRBJ2-7, is EAGVVQSPRYKIIEKKQPVAFWCNPISGHNTLYWYLQNLGQGPELLIRYENEEAVDDSQLPKDRFSAERLKGVDSTLKIQPAELGDSAVYLCASSRDSYEQYFGPGTRLTVT.

This chain uses TRBV30 with TRBJ1-5; D remains unclear. Germline V CDR1 and CDR2: GTSNPN, SVGIG (reference sequence). The V end lost 4 bases, the J end lost 11 bases, and 12 bases lay between the germline ends. The CDR3 is 11 residues long. The chain's CDR3 is CAWMSGETQHF. CDR3 nucleotides: TGTGCCTGGATGTCTGGGGAGACCCAGCATTTT.

The CDR3 sequence: CASSPKGSVYPYEQYF. DNA for the CDR3: TGTGCCAGCAGCCCCAAGGGATCTGTCTATCCCTACGAGCAGTACTTC. The chain uses TRBV7-2 and TRBJ2-7; D is unresolved. Trimming stripped 5 bases from V and 2 bases from J, with 19 bases between. This CDR3 has 16 residues. Germline CDR1 SGHTA, CDR2 FQGNSA.

V usage is TRBV28 and J usage is TRBJ2-7; D not certain. Trimming took 4 bases from V and 6 from J, leaving 7 bases between them. The CDR3 covers 11 residues. Germline V gives CDR1 MDHEN, CDR2 SYDVKM. The CDR3 sequence: CASSSASEQYF. Here the CDR3 DNA reads TGTGCCAGCAGTTCTGCTTCCGAGCAGTACTTC.

Comments on this clone: Distinct nucleotide sequences in the sample also encode this CDR3. V usage is TRBV30 and J usage is TRBJ2-5, with 7 bases aligning to TRBD2. The J call may be mistaken, given a closer DNA end match to TRBJ2-7. The CDR3 sequence is 11 residues long. Germline CDR1 GTSNPN, CDR2 SVGIG (reference sequence). CDR3 amino acids: CAWSWGGEQYF. In DNA, the CDR3 is TGTGCCTGGAGTTGGGGGGGCGAGCAGTACTTC.

This clone was observed a handful of times. The V gene is TRBV6-5, the J gene TRBJ1-2, with D perhaps matching TRBD1 (5 bases). CDR3 length: 13 residues. Germline CDR1 is MNHEY and CDR2 is SVGAGI. V shed 5 bases and J shed 4 bases, with 11 bases lying between them. The CDR3 nucleotides are TGTGCCAGCAGTCCTCGGGACTTCTATGGCTACACCTTC. This gives the protein CASSPRDFYGYTF.

The rearrangement joins TRBV10-1 to TRBJ2-4, with TRBD2 identical over 7 bases. V was clipped by 5 bases and J by 9 bases; unmatched bases: 10. This CDR3 has 14 amino acids. Looked up from germline, CDR1 is WNHNN and CDR2 is SYGVQD (reference sequence). The CDR3 DNA is TGCGCCAGCAGTTCCCAGGCGGGAGAGAGCATTCAGTACTTC. Residues: CASSSQAGESIQYF.

The rearrangement links TRBV30 to TRBJ2-5; 10 bases line up with TRBD2. Unmatched junction bases numbered 9, after V lost 8 bases and J lost 6 bases. The CDR3 has 13 amino acids. CDR1 is GTSNPN, CDR2 SVGIG, per germline (reference sequence). CDR3: CALSSGSRQTQYF. In nucleotides, the CDR3 is TGTGCCCTTTCTAGCGGGAGTAGGCAGACCCAGTACTTC.

The J gene is TRBJ2-1, the V gene TRBV7-2, with 14 bases identical to TRBD2. J gave up 10 bases and V 1 base, and 6 bases lay outside the gene matches. The germline CDR1 and CDR2 sequences are SGHTA and FQGNSA. CDR3 length: 16 residues. The DNA for the CDR3 is TGTGCCAGCAGCTTAGTTGGGACTAGCGGGAGCCTCGAGCAGTTCTTC. Amino acids: CASSLVGTSGSLEQFF.

The V and J genes are TRBV27 and TRBJ2-2; 7 bases line up with TRBD1. The CDR3 is made up of 15 amino acids. Germline CDR1 MNHEY, CDR2 SMNVEV (reference sequence). The trim removed 1 base at V and 1 base at J, leaving 0 bases unmatched. The CDR3 nucleotides are TGTGCCAGCAGTTTATACAGGGGGAACACCGGGGAGCTGTTTTTT. As protein: CASSLYRGNTGELFF.

CDR3: CASRRILGQGAYEQYF. The CDR3 DNA follows: TGTGCCAGCAGACGAATCCTAGGACAGGGGGCCTACGAGCAGTACTTC. This chain uses TRBV27 with TRBJ2-7; TRBD1 agrees at 10 bases. CDR1 and CDR2 (germline): MNHEY, SMNVEV (reference sequence). This CDR3 is built from 16 residues. J was trimmed by 2 bases and V by 6 bases; bases with no gene match: 10.

This rearrangement joins TRBV30 to TRBJ2-7; D is perhaps TRBD1 or TRBD2 (6 bases each). This CDR3 spans 15 amino acids. Germline V gives CDR1 GTSNPN, CDR2 SVGIG (reference sequence). V was clipped by 3 bases and J by 4 bases, with 19 bases between them. CDR3 DNA sequence: TGTGCCTGGAGCGGGCAGGGGACTTTACGTTACGAGCAGTACTTC. The encoded protein is CAWSGQGTLRYEQYF.